The 30 T cell receptor beta chains presented below share a single source sample, sequenced in a study of technical replicates of blood from a few donors. Assay: immunoSEQ multiplex PCR; the TCRdb copy retains only in-frame clones and omits some. Seen here are some 48,000 clones, about 96% observed once, and the top ten hold 0.39%. Sequenced material: T cells isolated from PBMCs. The receptor source for this set is a human donor in good health.

This chain connects TRBV5-4 to TRBJ1-5; D is ambiguous. The germline V and J ends were trimmed by 0 bases and 5 bases, with 6 bases remaining between them. CDR1 SGHNT and CDR2 YYREEE come from the germline V gene (reference sequence). The CDR3 has 13 amino acids. The CDR3 loop is CASSLDPDQPQHF. Here the CDR3 DNA reads TGTGCCAGCAGCTTGGATCCTGATCAGCCCCAGCATTTT.

The chain recombines TRBV7-2 with TRBJ1-2; D possibly corresponds to TRBD1 (5 bases). This CDR3 comprises 15 residues. CDR1 and CDR2 from the germline V gene are SGHTA and FQGNSA. Trimming removed 5 bases from V and 1 base from J, with 14 bases in between. CDR3 amino acids: CASSPPDIHNYGYTF. CDR3 DNA sequence: TGTGCCAGCAGCCCACCGGACATCCATAACTATGGCTACACCTTC.

The CDR3, as DNA: TGTGCCAGCAGTGAAGCGCTGGGACAGGGGAATGAAAAACTGTTTTTT. Protein sequence: CASSEALGQGNEKLFF. The chain uses TRBV6-1 and TRBJ1-4; 10 bases agree with TRBD1. The CDR3 totals 16 residues. Germline V lookup: CDR1 MNHNS, CDR2 SASEGT. V lost 0 bases to trimming and J lost 5 bases; unmatched junction nucleotides: 3.

The chain couples TRBV13 to TRBJ1-1; possibly TRBD1 for D (5 bases). CDR3 length equals 14 residues. In germline, CDR1 is PRHDT, CDR2 FYEKMQ (reference sequence). V lost 2 bases, J lost 3 bases, and 10 bases lay in between. The CDR3 reads CASSLTGEYTEAFF. As DNA, the CDR3 is TGTGCCAGCAGCTTAACGGGGGAGTACACTGAAGCTTTCTTT.

This clone occurred a few times. The chain links TRBV29-1 to TRBJ1-5; D remains ambiguous. This CDR3 has 13 amino acids. Per germline, CDR1 SQVTM and CDR2 ANQGSEA. V lost 6 bases and J 0 bases, leaving 9 bases between the germline ends. The CDR3 here is CSVITDSNQPQHF. The DNA for the CDR3 is TGCAGCGTGATAACAGATAGCAATCAGCCCCAGCATTTT.

The chain joins TRBV2 to TRBJ2-7; the D is unclear. Trimming stripped 9 bases from V and 0 bases from J, with 9 bases between. Germline CDR1 and CDR2: SNHLY and FYNNEI. The CDR3 totals 12 residues. CDR3 protein: CASERSSYEQYF. As DNA, the CDR3 is TGTGCCAGTGAGAGGAGCTCCTACGAGCAGTACTTC.

This clone turned up a few times. V gene TRBV6-6 combines with J gene TRBJ1-2; TRBD1 aligns across 8 bases. CDR1 and CDR2 from the germline V gene are MNHNY and SVGAGI (reference sequence). J was trimmed by 8 bases and V by 3 bases; bases with no gene match: 11. CDR3 length: 15 residues. As DNA, the CDR3 is TGTGCCAGCAGTTATTACCCAGGGGGCATCTACGGCTACACCTTC. The encoded protein is CASSYYPGGIYGYTF.

The chain combines TRBV6-5 with TRBJ2-7; D gene ambiguous. The V and J ends lost 2 bases and 0 bases respectively, with 8 bases between them. Germline-derived CDR1 and CDR2 are MNHEY and SVGAGI. The CDR3 is 14 residues long. CDR3 amino acids: CASSYERVSYEQYF. The CDR3 nucleotides read TGTGCCAGCAGTTACGAGCGAGTCTCCTACGAGCAGTACTTC.

The V gene is TRBV2, the J gene TRBJ2-7, with a weak D call TRBD1 (6 bases). The CDR3 sequence is 13 residues long. From germline, CDR1 is SNHLY and CDR2 FYNNEI. The V end was cut by 7 bases, the J end by 2 bases, with 12 bases between. The CDR3: CASTSDRAYEQYF. For the CDR3, the DNA is TGTGCCAGCACATCGGACAGAGCCTACGAGCAGTACTTC.

CDR3 in amino acids: CASSYSIYGNQPQHF. In DNA, the CDR3 is TGTGCCAGCAGTTACTCGATCTATGGCAATCAGCCCCAGCATTTT. The chain links TRBV6-6 to TRBJ1-5, with D unclear. CDR3 length: 15 amino acids. Germline V CDR1 and CDR2: MNHNY, SVGAGI (reference sequence). Trimming took off 0 bases at V and 2 bases at J, with 8 bases between the two ends.

The chain has TRBV10-3 and TRBJ2-2; possibly TRBD1 for D (6 bases). This CDR3 is 15 amino acids long. The V and J ends lost 6 bases and 1 base respectively, with 12 bases between them. From germline, CDR1 is ENHRY and CDR2 SYGVKD. CDR3 sequence reads: CAIRNGGQNTGELFF. As DNA, the CDR3 is TGTGCCATCAGAAATGGGGGACAGAACACCGGGGAGCTGTTTTTT.

The CDR3 sequence is CASHQGGDGYTF. In DNA, the CDR3 is TGTGCCAGCCATCAGGGAGGGGACGGCTACACCTTC. V and J are TRBV25-1 and TRBJ1-2; TRBD1 is a possible D gene (5 bases). The germline V gene encodes CDR1 MGHDK and CDR2 SYGVNS. Trimming stripped 8 bases from V and 8 bases from J, with 15 bases between. The CDR3 has 12 residues.

The chain carries TRBV28 and TRBJ2-7; 8 positions match TRBD2. The V gene's germline CDR1 is MDHEN and CDR2 SYDVKM. V was clipped by 3 bases and J by 2 bases; unmatched bases: 6. The CDR3 consists of 15 residues. As DNA, the CDR3 is TGTGCCAGCAGTTTGGGGCTAGCGGGTACCTACGAGCAGTACTTC. Its translation is CASSLGLAGTYEQYF.

The chain links TRBV29-1 to TRBJ2-5; TRBD2 agrees at 14 bases. CDR3 length: 16 amino acids. Germline V gives CDR1 SQVTM, CDR2 ANQGSEA. J gave up 6 bases and V 7 bases, and 13 bases lay outside the gene matches. The CDR3 sequence is CSASPGLAGDGKTQYF. In DNA form, the CDR3 reads TGCAGCGCCTCGCCGGGACTAGCGGGAGATGGAAAGACCCAGTACTTC.

The V call is TRBV19, the J call TRBJ2-7; 11 positions match TRBD1. The V gene's germline CDR1 is LNHDA and CDR2 SQIVND (reference sequence). This CDR3 spans 15 amino acids. V gave up 8 bases and J gave up 6 bases; unmatched junction bases: 12. CDR3 in DNA: TGTGCCAGTGGAGCGGCCGGACAGGGGGCGGGCGAGCAGTACTTC. Its protein product is CASGAAGQGAGEQYF.

The CDR3 loop is CASMSYEQYF. CDR3 bases: TGTGCCAGCATGTCATACGAGCAGTACTTC. This chain connects TRBV25-1 to TRBJ2-7, with no clear D. Per germline, CDR1 MGHDK and CDR2 SYGVNS. V shed 7 bases and J shed 4 bases, with 5 bases lying between them. This CDR3 region has 10 residues.

This clone was observed a single time. The gene calls are TRBV30 and TRBJ1-1; perhaps TRBD1 as D (6 bases). V dropped 3 bases and J dropped 3 bases, with 17 bases sitting between them. Germline V gives CDR1 GTSNPN, CDR2 SVGIG (reference sequence). The CDR3 has 15 residues. CDR3 protein: CAWSSTGLWDTEAFF. CDR3 nucleotides: TGTGCCTGGAGCTCAACAGGGCTCTGGGACACTGAAGCTTTCTTT.

The V call is TRBV30, the J call TRBJ2-1, with D tentatively TRBD2 (5 bases). V was trimmed by 0 bases and J by 6 bases, leaving 12 bases between them. The CDR3 loop spans 14 amino acids. Germline values: CDR1 GTSNPN, CDR2 SVGIG (reference sequence). The CDR3 region has the DNA TGTGCCTGGAGTGTGGGCGGGCCCGGCAATGAGCAGTTCTTC. Its translation is CAWSVGGPGNEQFF.

The rearrangement links TRBV23-1 to TRBJ2-7, with 8 bases fitting TRBD2. TRBV23-1 belongs to the ORF category, with a function that is uncertain. The CDR3 sequence is 13 residues long. The V gene end was trimmed by 7 bases and the J gene end by 3 bases; junction bases not matched to a gene: 5. The CDR3 is CASKLGTSYEQYF. DNA for the CDR3: TGCGCCAGCAAACTCGGGACTAGCTACGAGCAGTACTTC.

The rearrangement links TRBV27 to TRBJ2-1; 7 positions agree with TRBD2. Germline-derived CDR1 and CDR2 are MNHEY and SMNVEV (reference sequence). The J segment lost 0 bases and the V segment lost 2 bases, leaving 13 bases of the junction unmatched. The CDR3 contains 19 residues. The CDR3 sequence is CASSLRALATLSSYNEQFF. For the CDR3, the DNA is TGTGCCAGCAGTTTACGAGCACTAGCGACATTAAGCTCCTACAATGAGCAGTTCTTC.

The V call is TRBV29-1, the J call TRBJ2-2, with TRBD2 as a possible D gene (6 bases). The germline V and J ends were trimmed by 4 bases and 2 bases, with 8 bases remaining between them. The V gene's germline CDR1 is SQVTM and CDR2 ANQGSEA. The CDR3 loop spans 13 amino acids. Here the CDR3 reads CSVGGTNTGELFF. The DNA for the CDR3 is TGCAGCGTTGGCGGGACTAACACCGGGGAGCTGTTTTTT.

The count of this clone is one. The chain combines TRBV6-5 with TRBJ2-2, with TRBD1 as a possible D gene (5 bases). V was trimmed by 10 bases and J by 1 base, leaving 10 bases between them. This CDR3 spans 13 amino acids. Germline V CDR1 and CDR2: MNHEY, SVGAGI. The CDR3 region is CATLGLNTGELFF. The CDR3, as DNA: TGTGCCACCTTGGGGCTGAACACCGGGGAGCTGTTTTTT.

The gene calls are TRBV5-1 and TRBJ2-7; 8 bases align to TRBD1. With V trimmed by 4 bases and J by 3 bases, 9 bases remained unmatched. CDR1 and CDR2 (germline): SGHRS, YFSETQ. The CDR3 is 15 residues long. As DNA, the CDR3 is TGCGCCAGCAGCCCAGGACAGGGCTCTTTCTACGAGCAGTACTTC. This encodes CASSPGQGSFYEQYF.

V is TRBV30 and J is TRBJ1-2; D not resolved. Between the trimmed V and J ends, which lost 2 bases and 4 bases, there was a span of 8 bases. The CDR3 is made up of 12 amino acids. Germline V lookup: CDR1 GTSNPN, CDR2 SVGIG (reference sequence). For the CDR3, the DNA is TGTGCCTGGAGTTCACACGTCTATGGCTACACCTTC. It specifies CAWSSHVYGYTF.

The J gene is TRBJ2-5, the V gene TRBV30, with D perhaps matching TRBD1 (5 bases). The CDR3 is 18 residues long. Germline loops: CDR1 GTSNPN, CDR2 SVGIG (reference sequence). The V gene lost 0 bases and the J gene lost 5 bases, with 25 bases spanning the gap. CDR3 loop: CAWSVVSRAPPTQETQYF. In DNA form, the CDR3 reads TGTGCCTGGAGTGTCGTTAGCAGGGCCCCCCCGACCCAGGAGACCCAGTACTTC.

The V call is TRBV13, the J call TRBJ1-1; D perhaps matches TRBD1 (5 bases). Germline V gene data show CDR1 as PRHDT and CDR2 as FYEKMQ (reference sequence). The CDR3 length is 12 residues. V lost 6 bases and J lost 1, with 6 bases in between. The CDR3 DNA follows: TGTGCCAGCAGAGACAGGAACACTGAAGCTTTCTTT. Translation: CASRDRNTEAFF.

The J gene is TRBJ2-3, the V gene TRBV9; 11 bases are a match to TRBD2. Germline CDR1 reads SGDLS; CDR2 reads YYNGEE. V lost 4 bases, J lost 2 bases, and 6 bases stayed unmatched. The CDR3 totals 16 residues. DNA for the CDR3: TGTGCCAGCAGCTCTAGACTAGCGGGAAACACAGATACGCAGTATTTT. Residues: CASSSRLAGNTDTQYF.

V gene TRBV5-1 combines with J gene TRBJ1-1; D is possibly TRBD1 (5 bases). The CDR3 runs to 14 residues. Germline V CDR1 and CDR2: SGHRS, YFSETQ. V gave up 0 bases and J gave up 3 bases, with 9 bases separating them. The CDR3 loop reads CASSLASGDTEAFF. CDR3 in DNA: TGCGCCAGCAGCTTGGCATCGGGGGACACTGAAGCTTTCTTT.

The chain uses TRBV5-8 and TRBJ2-3; 13 nucleotides line up with TRBD2. With 3 bases clipped from V and 5 bases from J, the junction kept 3 bases outside the gene matches. The germline V gene has CDR1 SGHTS and CDR2 YDEGEE. The CDR3 is 15 amino acids. The CDR3 region is CASSWTSGSQDTQYF. The CDR3 DNA sequence: TGTGCCAGCAGCTGGACTAGCGGGAGCCAAGATACGCAGTATTTT. The entire variable domain, with the rest obtained from reference TRBV5-8 and TRBJ2-3, is as follows: EAGVTQSPTHLIKTRGQQATLRCSPISGHTSVYWYQQALGLGLQFLLWYDEGEERNRGNFPPRFSGRQFPNYSSELNVNALELEDSALYLCASSWTSGSQDTQYFGPGTRLTVL.

The chain combines TRBV14 with TRBJ2-7; no reliable D call. Germline lookup yields CDR1 SGHDN and CDR2 FVKESK. The CDR3 is 15 amino acids. V lost 4 bases and J lost 3, with 16 bases in between. CDR3 in DNA: TGTGCCAGCAGCCTGAACACCAACCCCCTCTACGAGCAGTACTTC. It translates to CASSLNTNPLYEQYF.